This TCR beta chain was observed in a study of blood T cells in healthy people across ages. Study observations and caveats: Naive CD4+ cell counts and diversity both ran higher in long-lived than in aged donors.

Caucasian, healthy and from Russia, the donors were aged between 6 and 90. Extraction of total RNA produced a minimum of 5.5 micrograms from each sample. Through a sample-barcoded 5' primer and a J-beta primer mix, a second PCR was run for roughly 7 to 11 cycles. TCRdb processed the 5' RACE reads anew with MiXCR; each CDR3 protein has one entry. This sample has around 1.5 million distinct CDR3 sequences, with about 31% found just once. The germline V and J ends were trimmed by 4 bases and 0 bases, with 14 bases remaining between them. Germline V CDR1 and CDR2: KGHSH, LQKENI. The CDR3 is 16 amino acids. About this clonotype: The antigen is not known.

This sequence originates from a woman in her 30s in good health. Material: blood. This chain links TRBV18 with TRBJ2-3; TRBD2 might be the D (5 bases). The CDR3 DNA reads TGTGCCAGCTCACAGCGACTAACTTCTAGCACAGATACGCAGTATTTT. It yields the protein CASSQRLTSSTDTQYF.